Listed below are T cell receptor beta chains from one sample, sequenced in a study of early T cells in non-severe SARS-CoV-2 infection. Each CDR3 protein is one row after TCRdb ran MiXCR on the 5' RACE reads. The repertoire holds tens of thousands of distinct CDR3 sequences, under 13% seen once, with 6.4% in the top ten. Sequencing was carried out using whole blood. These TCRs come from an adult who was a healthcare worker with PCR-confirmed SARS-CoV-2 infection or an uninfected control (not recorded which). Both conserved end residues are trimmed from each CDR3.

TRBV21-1	ASSKGGQLYGYT
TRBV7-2	ASSPAYWLTGELF
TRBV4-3	ASSQDLGYEQY
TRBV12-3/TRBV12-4	ASSFGAYEQY
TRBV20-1	SASRVTNQPQH
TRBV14	ASSQDEAPPTDTQY
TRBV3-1	ASSSHPGLDAF
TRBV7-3	ASRLSVTGELF
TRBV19	ASSIGQAPGANVLT
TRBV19	ASKGQGNTGELF
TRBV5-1	ASSPMVSQFYEQY